The next 9 T cell receptor beta chains were all read from a single sample in a study of shared clonotypes between healthy human individuals. Produced via immunoSEQ multiplex PCR; TCRdb's table is partial and in-frame only. Seen here are roughly 2.5 million clones, approximately 90% observed once, and the top ten hold over 0.12%. The source material was naive CD4+ T cells sorted from blood. Subset defined: CD45RA+ positively selected. These receptors were collected from a man aged 18 to 29 in good health.

The chain is built from TRBV7-2 and TRBJ1-6; 9 bases match TRBD1. The CDR3 is 14 residues long. V was pared by 6 bases and J by 8 bases, with 5 bases of the junction left unmatched. Germline-derived CDR1 and CDR2 are SGHTA and FQGNSA. Here the CDR3 DNA reads TGTGCCAGCAGGTTCGGGACAGGGTATTCACCCCTCCACTTT. Protein sequence: CASRFGTGYSPLHF.

The chain couples TRBV14 to TRBJ1-6; TRBD1 is a possible D gene (6 bases). Trimming left V 5 bases short and J 13 bases short, with 15 bases between. The germline V gene has CDR1 SGHDN and CDR2 FVKESK. This CDR3 has 13 residues. CDR3: CASSVGGPGPLHF. CDR3 nucleotide sequence: TGTGCCAGCAGCGTGGGGGGGCCAGGGCCCCTCCACTTT.

The chain uses TRBV30 and TRBJ2-1; D is unresolved. The CDR3 is 11 residues long. Germline V gene lookup returns CDR1 GTSNPN and CDR2 SVGIG (reference sequence). V was clipped by 0 bases and J by 8 bases, with 5 bases between them. CDR3 sequence: CAWSVVDEQFF. CDR3 in DNA: TGTGCCTGGAGTGTAGTCGATGAGCAGTTCTTC.

The chain employs TRBV6-1 and TRBJ2-7; the D gene is possibly TRBD2 (6 bases). Germline CDR1 MNHNS, CDR2 SASEGT. This CDR3 region has 16 residues. V was trimmed by 0 bases and J by 1 base, leaving 13 bases between them. CDR3: CASSEARAGLSYEQYF. CDR3 coding DNA: TGTGCCAGCAGTGAAGCCAGGGCGGGACTTTCCTACGAGCAGTACTTC.

The chain uses TRBV7-9 and TRBJ1-4, with TRBD1 as a possible D gene (5 bases). The CDR3 has 15 amino acids. Deletions cut 4 bases from V and 6 bases from J, with 15 bases between. Germline V lookup: CDR1 SEHNR, CDR2 FQNEAQ (reference sequence). This chain's CDR3 is CASSWAGMGDEKLFF. CDR3 nucleotides: TGTGCCAGCAGCTGGGCAGGGATGGGAGATGAAAAACTGTTTTTT.

This chain connects TRBV2 to TRBJ2-7; 14 positions agree with TRBD2. The CDR3 length is 16 residues. Looked up from germline, CDR1 is SNHLY and CDR2 is FYNNEI. Germline trimming cut 5 bases from V and 2 bases from J; bases unmatched to any gene: 5. CDR3: CASSTGTSGSTYEQYF. CDR3 nucleotide sequence: TGTGCCAGCAGTACCGGGACTAGCGGGAGTACCTACGAGCAGTACTTC.

The chain has TRBV4-1 and TRBJ2-4; 14 bases fit TRBD2. CDR1 and CDR2 (germline): MGHRA, YSYEKL. Trimming removed 1 base from V and 3 bases from J; junction bases left unmatched: 5. The CDR3 is 18 amino acids. The CDR3 coding sequence is TGCGCCAGCAGCCAAGGACTAGCGGGGGGGCCGGACAAAAACATTCAGTACTTC. Translating gives CASSQGLAGGPDKNIQYF.

The chain couples TRBV11-2 to TRBJ2-3; 7 nucleotides line up with TRBD2. The CDR3 is 18 amino acids. With 6 bases clipped from V and 6 bases from J, the junction kept 21 bases outside the gene matches. CDR1 is SGHAT, CDR2 FQNNGV, per germline. In DNA form, the CDR3 reads TGTGCCAGCAGTTCTATAAACCACCGGCGGGGGTCGGGGGATACGCAGTATTTT. This translates into CASSSINHRRGSGDTQYF.

This chain links TRBV12-5 with TRBJ1-1; 7 positions match TRBD1. V dropped 8 bases and J dropped 1; count of bases not matched to a gene: 7. The germline gives CDR1 LGHNT, CDR2 FRNRAP. The CDR3 covers 14 residues. This CDR3 is CASKTGTENTEAFF. The CDR3 coding sequence is TGTGCTAGTAAGACCGGGACAGAGAACACTGAAGCTTTCTTT.